The entry that follows covers one TCR beta chain sequence. Its target is not known. The data belong to a study of T-cell memory formation after mild COVID-19. Overall study: For the most part, TCR clusters were specific to one donor. General study results and limits: Researchers report contracting CD4+ clones mostly in CM and EM, with CD8+ clones in EMRA.

TCRdb reanalysed the 5' RACE reads using MiXCR and keeps one entry per CDR3 protein. This sample has about 210,000 distinct CDR3 sequences, with 25% to 35% found just once. Germline V gene lookup returns CDR1 GTSNPN and CDR2 SVGIG (reference sequence). The length of the CDR3 is 13 residues. The V end was cut by 7 bases, the J end by 5 bases, with 17 bases between. Sequencing used PBMCs or a T cell subset sorted from them (not recorded which). This TCR was recovered from an adult woman who had mild COVID-19 (a few samples of this study predate the infection). Cell type and time point are not known. V gene TRBV30 combines with J gene TRBJ2-5; possible D gene TRBD2, 5 bases. The CDR3 sequence is CASAGTLGETQYF. CDR3 bases: TGTGCCTCCGCGGGCACCCTGGGGGAGACCCAGTACTTC.